Only one count was recorded for the clone carrying this T cell receptor (beta chain). This sample is part of a study of technical replicates of blood from a few donors. Method: immunoSEQ multiplex PCR; TCRdb's copy keeps in-frame clones and lacks some. This table holds 90,000 to 100,000 clones, less than 95% found once. What was sequenced was T cells isolated from PBMCs. The TCR comes from a human donor in good health.

The CDR3 DNA is TGTGCCAGCAGCGGTCTGGGACAGGCAACCTACGAGCAGTACTTC. Its translation: CASSGLGQATYEQYF. This chain links TRBV5-6 with TRBJ2-7; TRBD1 agrees at 8 bases. There are 15 residues in the CDR3. Germline CDR1 SGHDT, CDR2 YYEEEE. J gave up 2 bases and V 4 bases, and 8 bases lay outside the gene matches.